Listed below are T cell receptor beta chains from one sample, sequenced in a study of cytomegalovirus exposure and HLA in healthy donors. The table came from immunoSEQ multiplex PCR; TCRdb's copy has only in-frame clones and leaves some out. The data hold around 200,000 clones, with approximately 86% observed a single time. Sequencing used PBMCs. These receptor sequences come from a woman under 40 in good health and CMV-seronegative. The CDR3 runs from the conserved cysteine through the conserved F or W. The D gene is left open where the match is weak. The size entry is marked missing in some rows and otherwise reads once, few, many or a size class.

V gene	D gene	clone size	J gene	CDR3 protein	CDR3 DNA
TRBV5-1	TRBD1	.	TRBJ1-1	CASSEGQAPLMNTEAFF	TGCGCCAGCAGCGAGGGACAGGCCCCACTCATGAACACTGAAGCTTTCTTT
TRBV6-1	TRBD2	.	TRBJ2-1	CASSAWTRWESYNEQFF	TGTGCCAGCAGTGCTTGGACTAGGTGGGAATCCTACAATGAACAGTTCTTC
TRBV6-1	.	.	TRBJ2-7	CAIRGAPDRREQYF	TGTGCCATCCGGGGGGCACCAGACCGTCGGGAGCAGTACTTC
TRBV5-1	.	.	TRBJ2-3	CASSLTADTQYF	TGCGCCAGCAGCTTGACGGCAGATACGCAGTATTTT
TRBV10-2	.	.	TRBJ2-1	CATRRTRNEQFF	TGCGCCACTAGAAGGACTCGTAATGAGCAGTTCTTC
TRBV7-2	.	once	TRBJ1-3	CASSSRRDSGNTIYF	TGTGCCAGCAGCTCAAGACGGGACTCTGGAAACACCATATATTTT
TRBV14	.	.	TRBJ2-3	CASSPFYSTDTQYF	TGTGCCAGCAGCCCTTTCTACAGCACAGATACGCAGTATTTT
TRBV5-6	.	.	TRBJ1-3	CASKKGGAQSGNTIYF	TGTGCCAGCAAAAAGGGGGGGGCGCAGTCTGGAAACACCATATATTTT
TRBV7-6	.	.	TRBJ2-1	CASSSADRRYEQFF	TGTGCCAGCAGCTCGGCGGATAGGCGTTATGAGCAGTTCTTC
TRBV7-6	.	.	TRBJ2-5	CASSLGEETQYF	TGTGCCAGCAGCTTGGGCGAAGAGACCCAGTACTTC
TRBV7-8	.	.	TRBJ1-1	CASSSQSQKTNTEAFF	TGTGCCAGCAGCTCCCAGTCCCAGAAAACGAACACTGAAGCTTTCTTT
TRBV11-2	TRBD1	once	TRBJ2-1	CASSFTGGYNEQFF	TGTGCCAGCAGCTTTACAGGGGGCTACAATGAGCAGTTCTTC
TRBV2	TRBD2	.	TRBJ2-7	CASSDPGTRLFEQYF	TGTGCCAGCAGTGACCCCGGGACTAGGTTGTTCGAGCAGTACTTC
TRBV4-1	.	.	TRBJ2-7	CASSQARTNSYEQYF	TGCGCCAGCAGCCAAGCCAGGACTAACTCCTACGAGCAGTACTTC
TRBV19	.	.	TRBJ2-4	CASSTRLSGGYIQYF	TGTGCCAGTAGTACTCGACTGTCCGGAGGGTACATTCAGTACTTC
TRBV7-9	.	once	TRBJ2-7	CASSSNYEQYF	TGTGCCAGCAGCTCTAATTACGAGCAGTACTTC
TRBV5-1	TRBD2	.	TRBJ2-2	CASEAGAYTGELFF	TGCGCCAGCGAAGCGGGGGCCTACACCGGGGAGCTGTTTTTT
TRBV11-2	.	.	TRBJ2-1	CASSLVGNEQFF	TGTGCCAGCAGCTTGGTCGGGAATGAGCAGTTCTTC
TRBV9	.	.	TRBJ2-3	CASSTGRTWQDTQYF	TGTGCCAGCTCCACGGGGAGAACATGGCAAGATACGCAGTATTTT
TRBV5-1	TRBD1	.	TRBJ2-7	CASSSDRGLSEQYF	TGCGCCAGCAGCTCCGACAGGGGGCTCAGCGAGCAGTACTTC
TRBV28	TRBD2	.	TRBJ2-5	CASSVVGLAVGETQYF	TGTGCCAGCAGCGTCGTGGGACTAGCGGTAGGAGAGACCCAGTACTTC
TRBV29-1	TRBD1	.	TRBJ2-2	CSVTTGVGTGELFF	TGCAGCGTTACGACAGGGGTCGGAACCGGGGAGCTGTTTTTT
TRBV4-1	TRBD1	.	TRBJ2-2	CASRRQGGTGELFF	TGCGCCAGCAGACGACAGGGGGGTACCGGGGAGCTGTTTTTT
TRBV28	.	.	TRBJ2-3	CASSNKGEGTQYF	TGTGCCAGCAGTAATAAGGGGGAAGGTACGCAGTATTTT
TRBV7-9	.	.	TRBJ2-7	CASSLEGQSYEQYF	TGTGCCAGCAGCTTAGAAGGACAATCGTACGAGCAGTACTTC
TRBV9	TRBD2	.	TRBJ2-3	CASSGSGSTDTQYF	TGTGCCAGCAGCGGTAGCGGGAGCACAGATACGCAGTATTTT
TRBV27	.	.	TRBJ2-5	CASSPDSEGVQYF	TGTGCCAGCAGTCCCGACTCAGAGGGAGTCCAGTACTTC
TRBV28	TRBD1	few	TRBJ1-1	CASSSLRDRDSEAFF	TGTGCCAGCAGTTCCCTCCGGGACAGGGACTCTGAAGCTTTCTTT
TRBV18	.	.	TRBJ2-3	CASSPSDPGGRDTQYF	TGTGCCAGCTCACCCTCGGACCCGGGGGGCAGAGATACGCAGTATTTT
TRBV5-4	TRBD1	.	TRBJ2-1	CASSLGGSGINEQFF	TGTGCCAGCAGCTTAGGGGGCTCTGGGATCAATGAGCAGTTCTTC
TRBV11-2	.	.	TRBJ2-5	CASSHFSSGQETQYF	TGTGCCAGCAGCCACTTTAGTAGCGGACAAGAGACCCAGTACTTC
TRBV5-8	.	.	TRBJ2-3	CASSQFSDTQYF	TGTGCCAGCAGCCAATTTTCAGATACGCAGTATTTT
TRBV27	TRBD1	few	TRBJ1-2	CASSSTGQTRRTF	TGTGCCAGCAGTAGTACGGGACAGACCCGTAGGACCTTC
TRBV28	TRBD1	.	TRBJ1-4	CASSFSVGQGVVSANEKLFF	TGTGCCAGCAGTTTTAGTGTCGGACAGGGGGTTGTGTCGGCTAATGAAAAACTGTTTTTT
TRBV10-1	.	.	TRBJ2-5	CASSESPGQETQYF	TGCGCCAGCAGTGAGTCCCCAGGGCAAGAGACCCAGTACTTC